The sequence of this T cell receptor (beta chain) was determined in a study of beta chain features in type 1 diabetes. Turning to the study itself: No age, gender or cell yield differences were seen between patients and healthy donors. Study-level points and caveats: Reduced insertions and increased deletions marked VDJ junctions in type 1 diabetes patients.

Notes on this clone: Its antigen is currently unknown.

Trimming pared 5 bases from V and 0 bases from J, leaving 8 bases between. The CDR3 sequence is 14 residues long. Germline V gives CDR1 SGHTA, CDR2 FQGTGA. The whole isolated RNA underwent reverse transcription, so sequencing captured expressed TCRB transcripts. Method: immunoSEQ multiplex PCR; TCRdb's copy keeps in-frame clones and lacks some. The data contain under 25,000 clones, around 50% of them singletons. The TCR comes from a man between 18 and 35 years old in good health. The V and J genes are TRBV7-3 and TRBJ2-1; no firm D call. The sequencing input was stem cell memory CD4+ T cells from blood. CDR3 DNA sequence: TGTGCCAGCAGCCCCCGACTCTCCTACAATGAGCAGTTCTTC. Encoded protein: CASSPRLSYNEQFF.